Shown below are 11 T cell receptor beta chains from a single sample sequenced in a study of naive and memory T cell subsets. A UMI-containing oligonucleotide was joined by 3' ligation to the TCR cDNA template. Ligated cDNA underwent four rounds of PCR with nested alpha and beta constant region primers and SP2. TCRdb reprocessed the 5' RACE reads with MiXCR, giving one entry per CDR3 protein. The sample has some 60,000 distinct CDR3 sequences; under 10% are singletons. The receptors were sampled from a female donor in good health.

This clonotype was observed at least ten times. V gene TRBV20-1 combines with J gene TRBJ1-1; tentative D call: TRBD1 (6 bases). The CDR3 consists of 15 residues. The V gene's germline CDR1 is DFQATT and CDR2 SNEGSKA (reference sequence). V lost 0 bases and J 5 bases, leaving 16 bases between the germline ends. DNA for the CDR3: TGCAGTGCTAGAGATAACAGGAAGGGGGGGACTGAAGCTTTCTTT. Its translation is CSARDNRKGGTEAFF.

Within the sample, this clonotype is medium-sized. This sequence joins TRBV4-3 and TRBJ2-6, with no clear D. The length of the CDR3 is 16 residues. Germline CDR1 reads LGHNA; CDR2 reads YSLEER. V was clipped by 0 bases and J by 4 bases, with 10 bases between them. The CDR3 DNA reads TGCGCCAGCAGCCAAGATTTCGGTACCGGGGCCAACGTCCTGACTTTC. It specifies CASSQDFGTGANVLTF.

V usage is TRBV20-1 and J usage is TRBJ1-4, with D possibly being TRBD1 (5 bases). The CDR3 sequence is 13 residues long. V was clipped by 5 bases and J by 4 bases, with 11 bases between them. Germline V gene data show CDR1 as DFQATT and CDR2 as SNEGSKA (reference sequence). CDR3 nucleotides: TGCAGTGCTCGACCGCAGGGTAATGAAAAACTGTTTTTT. Translation gives CSARPQGNEKLFF.

The V call is TRBV4-1, the J call TRBJ1-1; D is ambiguous. The V gene's germline CDR1 is MGHRA and CDR2 YSYEKL. V lost 3 bases to trimming and J lost 7 bases, with 15 bases between them. This CDR3 contains 14 residues. This CDR3 is CASSQPLRLDEAFF. The CDR3 DNA reads TGCGCCAGCAGCCAGCCCCTGAGGCTGGATGAAGCTTTCTTT.

This clonotype appeared many times. V gene TRBV5-6 combines with J gene TRBJ2-3; TRBD1 aligns across 11 bases. This CDR3 is 13 amino acids long. Germline CDR1 is SGHDT and CDR2 is YYEEEE. Trimming cost V 9 bases and J 5 bases; bases outside gene matches: 5. As DNA, the CDR3 is TGTGCCACCGGGACAGGGGGGAGAGATACGCAGTATTTT. Translated: CATGTGGRDTQYF.

The chain couples TRBV30 to TRBJ2-7, with a possible D match to TRBD2 (7 bases). This CDR3 has 11 residues. The germline gives CDR1 GTSNPN, CDR2 SVGIG (reference sequence). V was cut by 5 bases and J by 4 bases, with 9 bases left in between. The CDR3, as DNA: TGTGCCTGGGGGGGGGCATACGAGCAGTACTTC. It yields the protein CAWGGAYEQYF.

The gene calls are TRBV6-2 or TRBV6-3 and TRBJ2-2; D is uncertain. V was shortened by 10 bases and J by 1 base, with 10 bases between the two germline ends. This CDR3 region has 13 residues. The germline gives CDR1 MNHEY, CDR2 SVGEGT. CDR3 protein: CATSAENTGELFF. The CDR3 DNA reads TGTGCCACCAGCGCGGAGAACACCGGGGAGCTGTTTTTT.

This clonotype was recorded at least ten times. The CDR3 protein is CSARVGTMNTEAFF. The CDR3 DNA reads as TGCAGTGCTAGAGTAGGGACCATGAACACTGAAGCTTTCTTT. The rearrangement links TRBV20-1 to TRBJ1-1, with TRBD1 as a possible D gene (5 bases). The CDR3 spans 14 residues. CDR1 and CDR2 (germline): DFQATT, SNEGSKA (reference sequence). Trimming removed 1 base at V and 0 bases at J, with 9 bases between.

The chain uses TRBV12-3 or TRBV12-4 and TRBJ2-1; 12 nucleotides agree with TRBD2. The CDR3 is made up of 15 amino acids. V shed 7 bases, J shed 5 bases, and the junction held 6 bases outside the gene matches. The CDR3 DNA reads as TGTGCCAGCATATTAGGACTAGCGGGGAACAATGAGCAGTTCTTC. It specifies CASILGLAGNNEQFF.

CDR3 nucleotide sequence: TGCAGTGCAGGACTACCTCCGCAGGGGTTCTTC. Translating gives CSAGLPPQGFF. V usage is TRBV20-1 and J usage is TRBJ2-1, with D maybe TRBD2 (6 bases). V was trimmed by 6 bases and J by 15 bases, leaving 18 bases between them. This CDR3 has 11 residues. Germline V CDR1 and CDR2: DFQATT, SNEGSKA (reference sequence).

The V gene is TRBV19, the J gene TRBJ2-2, with D possibly TRBD1 on 5 matching bases. Germline V gene lookup returns CDR1 LNHDA and CDR2 SQIVND (reference sequence). This CDR3 has 16 residues. V was shortened by 2 bases and J by 3 bases, with 13 bases between the two germline ends. The CDR3 nucleotides are TGTGCCAGTAGTATAATCAGGGCAGTACACACCGGGGAGCTGTTTTTT. Its translation: CASSIIRAVHTGELFF. Together with reference TRBV19 and TRBJ2-2, the CDR3 gives the full variable domain: DGGITQSPKYLFRKEGQNVTLSCEQNLNHDAMYWYRQDPGQGLRLIYYSQIVNDFQKGDIAEGYSVSREKKESFPLTVTSAQKNPTAFYLCASSIIRAVHTGELFFGEGSRLTVL.